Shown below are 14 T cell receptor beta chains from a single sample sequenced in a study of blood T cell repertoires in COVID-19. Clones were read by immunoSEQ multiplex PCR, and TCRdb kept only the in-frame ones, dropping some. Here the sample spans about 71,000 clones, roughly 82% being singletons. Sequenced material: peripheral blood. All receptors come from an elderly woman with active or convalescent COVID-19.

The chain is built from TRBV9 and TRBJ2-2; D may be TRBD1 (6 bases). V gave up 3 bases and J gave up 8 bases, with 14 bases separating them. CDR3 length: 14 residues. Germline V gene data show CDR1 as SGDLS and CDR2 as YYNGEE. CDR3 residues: CASSADSSPGELFF. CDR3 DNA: TGTGCCAGCAGCGCGGACAGTTCCCCGGGGGAGCTGTTTTTT.

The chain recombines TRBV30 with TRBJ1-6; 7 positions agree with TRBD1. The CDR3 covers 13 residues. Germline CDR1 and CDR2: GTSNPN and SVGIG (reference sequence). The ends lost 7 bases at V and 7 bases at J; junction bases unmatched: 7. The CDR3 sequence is CASEQGRNSPLHF. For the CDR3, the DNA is TGTGCCTCAGAACAGGGGCGGAATTCACCCCTCCACTTT.

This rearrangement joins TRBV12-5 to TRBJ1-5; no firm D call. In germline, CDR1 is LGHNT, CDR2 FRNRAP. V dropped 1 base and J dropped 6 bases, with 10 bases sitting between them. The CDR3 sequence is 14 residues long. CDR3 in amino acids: CASGLGLRGQPQHF. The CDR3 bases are TGTGCTAGTGGTTTGGGGCTGCGGGGTCAGCCCCAGCATTTT.

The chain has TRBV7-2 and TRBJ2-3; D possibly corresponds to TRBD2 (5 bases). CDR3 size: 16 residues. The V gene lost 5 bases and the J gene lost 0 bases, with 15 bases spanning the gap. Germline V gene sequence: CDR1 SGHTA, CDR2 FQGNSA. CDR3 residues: CASSTTRVLSTDTQYF. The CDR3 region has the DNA TGTGCCAGCAGCACTACGCGGGTCCTTAGCACAGATACGCAGTATTTT.

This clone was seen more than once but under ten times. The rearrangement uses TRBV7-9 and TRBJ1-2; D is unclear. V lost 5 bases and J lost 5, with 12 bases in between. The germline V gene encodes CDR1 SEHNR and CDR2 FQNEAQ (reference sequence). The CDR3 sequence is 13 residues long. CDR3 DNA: TGTGCCAGCAGCCCATCGTGGCAGTATGGCTACACCTTC. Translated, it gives CASSPSWQYGYTF.

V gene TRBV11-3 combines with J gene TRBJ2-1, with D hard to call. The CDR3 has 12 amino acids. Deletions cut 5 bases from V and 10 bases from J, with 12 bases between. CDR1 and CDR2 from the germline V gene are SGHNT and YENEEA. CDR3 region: CASSHKRGEQFF. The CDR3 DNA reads TGTGCCAGCAGCCACAAGAGAGGCGAGCAGTTCTTC. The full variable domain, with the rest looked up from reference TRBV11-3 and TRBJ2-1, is EAGVVQSPRYKIIEKKQPVAFWCNPISGHNTLYWYLQNLGQGPELLIRYENEEAVDDSQLPKDRFSAERLKGVDSTLKIQPAELGDSAVYLCASSHKRGEQFFGPGTRLTVL.

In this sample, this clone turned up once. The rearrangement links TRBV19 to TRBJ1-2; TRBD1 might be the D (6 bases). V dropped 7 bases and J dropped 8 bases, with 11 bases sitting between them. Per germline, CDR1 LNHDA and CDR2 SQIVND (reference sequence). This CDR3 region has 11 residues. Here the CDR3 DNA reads TGTGCCAGTAAAGACAGGAAGGGCTACACCTTC. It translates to CASKDRKGYTF.

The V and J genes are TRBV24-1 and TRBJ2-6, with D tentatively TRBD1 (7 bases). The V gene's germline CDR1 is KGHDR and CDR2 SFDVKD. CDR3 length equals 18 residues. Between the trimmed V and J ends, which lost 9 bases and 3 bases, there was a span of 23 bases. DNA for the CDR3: TGTGCCACCCTCCTCCGGGGCAGGGGGAGGCATGGGGCCAACGTCCTGACTTTC. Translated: CATLLRGRGRHGANVLTF.

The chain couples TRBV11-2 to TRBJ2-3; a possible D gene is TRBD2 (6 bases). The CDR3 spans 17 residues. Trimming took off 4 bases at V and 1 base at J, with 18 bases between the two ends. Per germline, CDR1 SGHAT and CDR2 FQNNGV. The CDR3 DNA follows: TGTGCCAGCAGCTACCCACGACTAGGACGGGGCACAGATACGCAGTATTTT. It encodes CASSYPRLGRGTDTQYF. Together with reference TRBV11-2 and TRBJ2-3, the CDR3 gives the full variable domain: EAGVAQSPRYKIIEKRQSVAFWCNPISGHATLYWYQQILGQGPKLLIQFQNNGVVDDSQLPKDRFSAERLKGVDSTLKIQPAKLEDSAVYLCASSYPRLGRGTDTQYFGPGTRLTVL.

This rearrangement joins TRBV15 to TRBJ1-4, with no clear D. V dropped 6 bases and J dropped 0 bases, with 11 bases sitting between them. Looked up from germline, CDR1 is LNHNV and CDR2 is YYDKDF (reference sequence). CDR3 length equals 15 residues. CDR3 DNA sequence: TGTGCCACCAGTACGACTAGAGCAACTAATGAAAAACTGTTTTTT. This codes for CATSTTRATNEKLFF.

The CDR3 here is CASSQGALDYGYTF. The CDR3 coding sequence is TGTGCCAGCAGCCAGGGGGCGTTGGACTATGGCTACACCTTC. The V and J genes are TRBV14 and TRBJ1-2; D perhaps matches TRBD1 (6 bases). The CDR3 runs to 14 residues. The germline V and J ends were trimmed by 3 bases and 3 bases, with 11 bases remaining between them. Germline V gene sequence: CDR1 SGHDN, CDR2 FVKESK.

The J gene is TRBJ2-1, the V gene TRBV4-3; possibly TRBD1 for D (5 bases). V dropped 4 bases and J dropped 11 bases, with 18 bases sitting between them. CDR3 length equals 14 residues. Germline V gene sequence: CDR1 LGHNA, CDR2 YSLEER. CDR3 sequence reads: CASSPTSGLEKQFF. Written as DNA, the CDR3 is TGCGCCAGCAGCCCGACCTCAGGGTTGGAGAAGCAGTTCTTC.

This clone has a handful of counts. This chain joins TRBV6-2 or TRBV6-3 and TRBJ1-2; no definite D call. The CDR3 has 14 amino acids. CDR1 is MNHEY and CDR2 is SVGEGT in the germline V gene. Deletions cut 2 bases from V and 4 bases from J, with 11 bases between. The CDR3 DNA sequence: TGTGCCAGCAGTTACGCGGCAGCCAGCTATGGCTACACCTTC. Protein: CASSYAAASYGYTF.

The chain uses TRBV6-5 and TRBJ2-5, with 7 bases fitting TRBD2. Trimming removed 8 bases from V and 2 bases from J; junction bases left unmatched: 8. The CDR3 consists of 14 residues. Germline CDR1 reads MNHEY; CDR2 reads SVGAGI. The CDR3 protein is CASGSGDEQETQYF. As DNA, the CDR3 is TGTGCCAGCGGAAGCGGGGACGAACAAGAGACCCAGTACTTC.